Sequencing of this TCR beta chain was carried out in a study of cytomegalovirus exposure and HLA in healthy donors. Whole-study findings and limits: Apart from CMV serostatus, no immune exposure information was available. There were over 150 TCR beta chains listed as cytomegalovirus-associated.

While unrecorded immune exposures were likely, the donors were nominally healthy when sampled. CDR1 SGHRS and CDR2 YFSETQ come from the germline V gene. The CDR3 is 14 residues long. Trimming removed 4 bases at V and 5 bases at J, with 14 bases between. 13 Jbeta primers and 60 Vbeta primers were used for the PCR. Clones were sequenced by immunoSEQ multiplex PCR, and TCRdb holds only the in-frame ones, with some missing. The sample lists about 150,000 clones; roughly 71% were seen once. In regard to this clone: Its antigen is unknown.

Sequencing input: PBMCs. The chain links TRBV5-1 to TRBJ2-3, with D perhaps matching TRBD2 (5 bases). This receptor was identified in a young man in good health and CMV-seronegative. The CDR3 here is CASSLFASGDTQYF. CDR3 nucleotides: TGCGCCAGCAGCCTGTTTGCCAGCGGAGATACGCAGTATTTT. Together with reference TRBV5-1 and TRBJ2-3, the CDR3 gives the full variable domain: KAGVTQTPRYLIKTRGQQVTLSCSPISGHRSVSWYQQTPGQGLQFLFEYFSETQRNKGNFPGRFSGRQFSNSRSEMNVSTLELGDSALYLCASSLFASGDTQYFGPGTRLTVL.